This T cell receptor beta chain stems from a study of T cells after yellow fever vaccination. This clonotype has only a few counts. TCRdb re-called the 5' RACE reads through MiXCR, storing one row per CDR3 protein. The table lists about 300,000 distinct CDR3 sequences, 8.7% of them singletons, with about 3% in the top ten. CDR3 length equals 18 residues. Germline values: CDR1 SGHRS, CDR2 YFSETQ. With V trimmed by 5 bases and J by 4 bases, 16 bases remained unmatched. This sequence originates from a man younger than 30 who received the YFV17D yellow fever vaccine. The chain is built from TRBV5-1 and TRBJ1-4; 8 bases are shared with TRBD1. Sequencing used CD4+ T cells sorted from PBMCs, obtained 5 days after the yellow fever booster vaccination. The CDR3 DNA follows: TGCGCCAGCAGTTCGTTACCAGGGGGCCTACGGGATAATGAAAAACTGTTTTTT. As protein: CASSSLPGGLRDNEKLFF.